This T cell receptor beta chain appears in the sequencing data of a study of OX40 agonist ivuxolimab in advanced cancers. Overall study context: Ivuxolimab was delivered to patients intravenously every 2 weeks at doses spanning 0.01 to 10 mg/kg. Findings of the study overall: Circulating CD4+ and CD8+ T cells showed clonal expansion by week 6 at 0.1 to 3.0 mg/kg. The average count of expanded clones was higher among CD8+ T cells than among CD4+.

With regard to this clone: The antigen remains undetermined.

The germline V gene encodes CDR1 SNHLY and CDR2 FYNNEI. Trimming at V came to 8 bases and at J to 2 bases, leaving 4 bases not matched to a gene. This CDR3 spans 13 amino acids. TCRdb's table, derived via immunoSEQ multiplex PCR, lists solely in-frame clones and lacks some. The sample contains around 100,000 clones, around nine tenths of which appear only once. V usage is TRBV2 and J usage is TRBJ2-7, with 9 bases fitting TRBD2. The TCR sequence derives from an adult with an advanced solid tumor such as melanoma, head and neck, liver or kidney cancer. The source was CD4+ or CD8+ T cells sorted from blood, collected in a trial of the OX40 agonist ivuxolimab. CDR3 in DNA: TGTGCCAGCCGAGTAGCGGGGGCCTACGAGCAGTACTTC. Its translation: CASRVAGAYEQYF. The complete variable domain, with remaining parts taken from reference TRBV2 and TRBJ2-7, reads EPEVTQTPSHQVTQMGQEVILRCVPISNHLYFYWYRQILGQKVEFLVSFYNNEISEKSEIFDDQFSVERPDGSNFTLKIRSTKLEDSAMYFCASRVAGAYEQYFGPGTRLTVT.